The next 21 T cell receptor beta chains were all read from a single sample in a study of immune evolution from preneoplasia to lung adenocarcinoma. Produced via immunoSEQ multiplex PCR; TCRdb's table is partial and in-frame only. Of several thousand clones detected, around 75% appear once; the ten largest clones hold around 8.8%. Sequencing was carried out using FFPE minimally invasive lung adenocarcinoma tissue. Receptors were obtained from a donor at least 70 years old with lung adenocarcinoma.

This clone was counted once. The CDR3 here is CASSSSPTSGLFEQYF. The CDR3 DNA sequence: TGTGCCAGCAGTTCCTCCCCAACTAGCGGTCTTTTTGAGCAGTACTTC. The chain carries TRBV2 and TRBJ2-7; 8 nucleotides line up with TRBD2. With V trimmed by 5 bases and J by 7 bases, 16 bases remained unmatched. Germline V lookup: CDR1 SNHLY, CDR2 FYNNEI. The CDR3 has 16 residues.

J is TRBJ2-3 and V is TRBV5-1, with TRBD2 identical over 16 bases. In germline, CDR1 is SGHRS, CDR2 YFSETQ. This CDR3 comprises 18 residues. Germline trimming cut 3 bases from V and 0 bases from J; bases unmatched to any gene: 4. This chain's CDR3 is CASSSGLAGGPSTDTQYF. CDR3 DNA sequence: TGCGCCAGCAGCTCGGGACTAGCGGGAGGGCCGAGCACAGATACGCAGTATTTT.

The rearrangement uses TRBV19 and TRBJ2-7, with 9 bases that match TRBD1. CDR3 length equals 14 residues. Germline V gene data show CDR1 as LNHDA and CDR2 as SQIVND (reference sequence). V lost 6 bases to trimming and J lost 3 bases; unmatched junction nucleotides: 6. DNA of the CDR3: TGTGCCAGTAGCAACCGGGGACAGGGCTACGAGCAGTACTTC. Translating gives CASSNRGQGYEQYF.

The gene calls are TRBV7-2 and TRBJ2-7; D possibly corresponds to TRBD2 (5 bases). CDR3 size: 14 residues. Per the germline V gene, CDR1 is SGHTA and CDR2 is FQGNSA. Trimming removed 7 bases from V and 6 bases from J, with 19 bases in between. The CDR3 region has the DNA TGTGCCAGCAAAATTCAAGGACTCGCGGCCGAGCAGTACTTC. Its protein is CASKIQGLAAEQYF. Supplemented by reference TRBV7-2 and TRBJ2-7, the full variable domain reads GAGVSQSPSNKVTEKGKDVELRCDPISGHTALYWYRQSLGQGLEFLIYFQGNSAPDKSGLPSDRFSAERTGGSVSTLTIQRTQQEDSAVYLCASKIQGLAAEQYFGPGTRLTVT.

V is TRBV15 and J is TRBJ1-2; a weak D match, TRBD1 (5 bases). This CDR3 is 15 amino acids long. V dropped 3 bases and J dropped 4 bases, with 15 bases sitting between them. Germline CDR1 and CDR2: LNHNV and YYDKDF (reference sequence). The CDR3 nucleotides read TGTGCCACCAGCAGCTCCGGGACCTCCATCTATGGCTACACCTTC. It encodes CATSSSGTSIYGYTF.

This clone was observed once. The chain links TRBV29-1 to TRBJ1-4, with 7 bases that match TRBD1. The CDR3 spans 13 residues. Per the germline V gene, CDR1 is SQVTM and CDR2 is ANQGSEA. Losses at the gene ends were 4 bases for V and 8 bases for J; bases not matched to a gene: 7. CDR3 loop: CSVAGQPAEKLFF. CDR3 nucleotide sequence: TGCAGCGTTGCGGGACAGCCAGCCGAAAAACTGTTTTTT.

This chain connects TRBV7-9 to TRBJ2-5, with 7 bases identical to TRBD1. After removal of 3 bases from V and 3 bases from J, the junction contained 4 bases not matched to a gene. Germline assignment: CDR1 SEHNR and CDR2 FQNEAQ (reference sequence). CDR3 size: 14 residues. Here the CDR3 DNA reads TGTGCCAGCAGCTTGACAGGGAATGAAGAGACCCAGTACTTC. As protein: CASSLTGNEETQYF.

The chain uses TRBV19 and TRBJ2-2; 8 bases align to TRBD2. Trimming cost V 6 bases and J 5 bases; bases outside gene matches: 5. The germline CDR1 and CDR2 sequences are LNHDA and SQIVND (reference sequence). The CDR3 covers 14 residues. The CDR3, as DNA: TGTGCCAGTAGCCGGGGGGGGGCGACCGGGGAGCTGTTTTTT. Amino acid sequence: CASSRGGATGELFF.

The gene calls are TRBV30 and TRBJ1-1; possible D gene TRBD1, 6 bases. Between the trimmed V and J ends, which lost 0 bases and 3 bases, there was a span of 14 bases. The CDR3 sequence is 15 residues long. Germline V gene sequence: CDR1 GTSNPN, CDR2 SVGIG (reference sequence). CDR3 protein: CAWSVQGGGYTEAFF. CDR3 nucleotides: TGTGCCTGGAGTGTACAAGGGGGAGGGTACACTGAAGCTTTCTTT.

The V and J genes are TRBV9 and TRBJ2-3; maybe TRBD2 (6 bases). Germline loops: CDR1 SGDLS, CDR2 YYNGEE. This CDR3 region has 15 residues. The ends were cut back, 0 bases at V and 8 bases at J, with 16 bases in the middle. The CDR3 is CASSVATELEGTQYF. The CDR3 DNA follows: TGTGCCAGCAGCGTAGCTACCGAACTGGAGGGTACGCAGTATTTT.

This clone was seen only once. V is TRBV28 and J is TRBJ2-1; 7 nucleotides agree with TRBD2. V was pared by 5 bases and J by 0 bases, with 4 bases of the junction left unmatched. CDR3 size: 15 residues. Germline values: CDR1 MDHEN, CDR2 SYDVKM. The CDR3 sequence is CASSPSGGSYNEQFF. In nucleotides, the CDR3 is TGTGCCAGCAGTCCCTCGGGGGGCTCCTACAATGAGCAGTTCTTC.

This clone occurred once. The chain has TRBV2 and TRBJ2-6, with D unclear. Germline loops: CDR1 SNHLY, CDR2 FYNNEI. CDR3 length equals 13 residues. V shed 4 bases and J shed 3 bases, with 4 bases lying between them. The CDR3 protein is CASSVGGANVLTF. CDR3 nucleotides: TGTGCCAGCAGTGTTGGTGGGGCCAACGTCCTGACTTTC.

The chain combines TRBV28 with TRBJ2-7; 7 bases align to TRBD1. J lost 6 bases, V lost 7 bases, and 15 bases had no gene match. The germline V gene encodes CDR1 MDHEN and CDR2 SYDVKM. The CDR3 is 15 amino acids. The CDR3 nucleotides read TGTGCCAGCACCCTGGCCGGGACAGCTCACAGCGAGCAGTACTTC. This encodes CASTLAGTAHSEQYF.

The rearrangement joins TRBV30 to TRBJ2-3; 7 nucleotides match TRBD1. V lost 3 bases and J lost 1; bases outside the gene matches: 10. From germline, CDR1 is GTSNPN and CDR2 SVGIG (reference sequence). CDR3 length equals 16 residues. CDR3 region: CAWSSGQAWGTDTQYF. The CDR3 nucleotides read TGTGCCTGGAGCTCCGGACAGGCCTGGGGCACAGATACGCAGTATTTT.

The chain has TRBV10-3 and TRBJ1-4; perhaps TRBD1 as D (5 bases). The CDR3 consists of 13 residues. Trimming removed 5 bases at V and 8 bases at J, with 12 bases between. Germline-derived CDR1 and CDR2 are ENHRY and SYGVKD. Written as DNA, the CDR3 is TGTGCCATCAGTCAGGGCCCAGTAGAAAAACTGTTTTTT. It yields the protein CAISQGPVEKLFF.

This chain uses TRBV21-1 with TRBJ1-1; the table's D call TRBD1 went unverified against the DNA. TRBV21-1 is reported as a pseudogene. This CDR3 is 15 amino acids long. In DNA form, the CDR3 reads TGTGCCAGCAGCAAAAGGGGGTCAGTGAACACTGAAGCTTTCTTT. It yields the protein CASSKRGSVNTEAFF.

This chain links TRBV28 with TRBJ2-1; no firm D call. The CDR3 has 14 amino acids. Trimming left V 2 bases short and J 12 bases short, with 17 bases between. CDR1 and CDR2 from the germline V gene are MDHEN and SYDVKM. For the CDR3, the DNA is TGTGCCAGCAGTTTAGGTGGCGTCCTGTGGGGGCAGTTCTTC. Translated: CASSLGGVLWGQFF.

This clone is termed medium-sized (0.01 to 0.1%). This sequence joins TRBV7-9 and TRBJ1-1; a weak D match, TRBD1 (6 bases). The germline CDR1 and CDR2 sequences are SEHNR and FQNEAQ (reference sequence). The CDR3 is 13 amino acids. Trimming shortened V by 8 bases and J by 4 bases, and 14 bases separated the two germline ends. Here the CDR3 reads CASGAQGFTEAFF. CDR3 in DNA: TGTGCCAGCGGCGCCCAGGGGTTCACTGAAGCTTTCTTT.

This chain links TRBV30 with TRBJ2-5, with 12 bases fitting TRBD2. From germline, CDR1 is GTSNPN and CDR2 SVGIG (reference sequence). V was pared by 1 base and J by 2 bases, with 2 bases of the junction left unmatched. The CDR3 is 15 residues long. Here the CDR3 DNA reads TGTGCCTGGAGTGCCCTAGCGGGAGGGCAAGAGACCCAGTACTTC. It yields the protein CAWSALAGGQETQYF.

This clone was detected a few times. The V call is TRBV28, the J call TRBJ1-1; 12 nucleotides align to TRBD1. This CDR3 is 17 amino acids long. The J segment lost 7 bases and the V segment lost 5 bases, leaving 14 bases of the junction unmatched. Germline V gives CDR1 MDHEN, CDR2 SYDVKM. The CDR3 loop is CASSQNRDRGRPVEAFF. The CDR3 region has the DNA TGTGCCAGCAGTCAAAACCGGGACAGGGGGCGCCCGGTTGAAGCTTTCTTT.

The table lists this clone with a few counts. The rearrangement links TRBV5-1 to TRBJ2-7; D may match TRBD1 or TRBD2 (6 bases each). Germline CDR1 reads SGHRS; CDR2 reads YFSETQ. V was trimmed by 4 bases and J by 1 base, leaving 9 bases between them. The CDR3 totals 13 residues. The CDR3 DNA reads as TGCGCCAGCAGCCGAGGGGGGTCCTACGAGCAGTACTTC. It yields the protein CASSRGGSYEQYF.